Below, 23 T cell receptor beta chains from the same sample are listed, as sequenced in a study of blood T cell repertoires in COVID-19. Clones were read by immunoSEQ multiplex PCR, and TCRdb kept only the in-frame ones, dropping some. Of 430,000 or so clones in the sample, around nine tenths are singletons; the top ten hold approximately 1.8%. What was sequenced was PBMCs or T cells enriched from blood (not recorded which). These receptors originate from a woman aged 40 to 49 who had recovered from COVID-19.

This clone has a single count. This sequence joins TRBV7-2 and TRBJ2-1, with 12 bases that match TRBD2. Germline CDR1 reads SGHTA; CDR2 reads FQGNSA. The V segment lost 1 base and the J segment 8 bases; nucleotides outside the gene matches: 9. The CDR3 consists of 17 residues. The CDR3 coding sequence is TGTGCCAGCAGCTTAGGGATCGGACTAGCGGGAACCGATGAGCAGTTCTTC. Its translation: CASSLGIGLAGTDEQFF. Full variable domain (outside the CDR3, taken from reference TRBV7-2 and TRBJ2-1): GAGVSQSPSNKVTEKGKDVELRCDPISGHTALYWYRQSLGQGLEFLIYFQGNSAPDKSGLPSDRFSAERTGGSVSTLTIQRTQQEDSAVYLCASSLGIGLAGTDEQFFGPGTRLTVL.

The genes are TRBV5-1 and TRBJ1-4, with D possibly being TRBD1 (5 bases). V lost 7 bases and J 0 bases, leaving 16 bases between the germline ends. Per germline, CDR1 SGHRS and CDR2 YFSETQ. CDR3 length: 16 amino acids. For the CDR3, the DNA is TGCGCCAGCGGACTTGGCGGGGCCGCAACTAATGAAAAACTGTTTTTT. Translation: CASGLGGAATNEKLFF.

V and J are TRBV6-6 and TRBJ2-2; 10 positions match TRBD2. Germline V gene sequence: CDR1 MNHNY, CDR2 SVGAGI (reference sequence). V lost 7 bases and J lost 6; bases outside the gene matches: 11. The CDR3 totals 16 residues. The CDR3 bases are TGTGCCAGCAACCCATCAGCGGGAGGGCCCCCCGGGGAGCTGTTTTTT. This codes for CASNPSAGGPPGELFF.

The genes are TRBV4-1 and TRBJ1-3; possible D gene TRBD1, 6 bases. V was clipped by 0 bases and J by 7 bases, with 22 bases between them. Germline V CDR1 and CDR2: MGHRA, YSYEKL. This CDR3 comprises 18 residues. CDR3 protein: CASSQDWGRQERRNTIYF. The CDR3 DNA reads TGCGCCAGCAGCCAAGACTGGGGGCGACAGGAGCGTAGGAACACCATATATTTT.

V usage is TRBV20-1 and J usage is TRBJ2-7, with a possible D match to TRBD2 (6 bases). Germline CDR1 and CDR2: DFQATT and SNEGSKA (reference sequence). V was trimmed by 3 bases and J by 5 bases, leaving 17 bases between them. The CDR3 sequence is 14 residues long. The CDR3 region has the DNA TGCAGTGCTAGTCCCCCCTGGGGGGACCACGAGCAGTACTTC. Translating it yields CSASPPWGDHEQYF.

The genes are TRBV2 and TRBJ1-2; 7 bases align to TRBD1. The junction had 13 bases not matched to a gene; V was cut back by 7 bases and J by 11 bases. The length of the CDR3 is 13 residues. The germline CDR1 and CDR2 sequences are SNHLY and FYNNEI. The CDR3 loop is CASKEGDSRGYTF. The CDR3 DNA reads as TGTGCCAGCAAGGAGGGGGACAGCCGTGGGTACACCTTC.

The V call is TRBV19, the J call TRBJ2-3; 11 positions match TRBD2. V was clipped by 5 bases and J by 7 bases; unmatched bases: 11. The CDR3 length is 16 residues. Germline CDR1 LNHDA, CDR2 SQIVND (reference sequence). CDR3 DNA: TGTGCCAGTAGTGAGTTAGCGGGAGGGCCGGGAAATACGCAGTATTTT. It yields the protein CASSELAGGPGNTQYF.

This clone showed up just once. This chain connects TRBV29-1 to TRBJ2-1; TRBD2 matches at 7 bases. The J segment lost 0 bases and the V segment lost 6 bases, leaving 5 bases of the junction unmatched. Germline assignment: CDR1 SQVTM and CDR2 ANQGSEA. The CDR3 covers 14 residues. The CDR3 nucleotides read TGCAGCGTCCAGCGGGGTCGCTCCTACAATGAGCAGTTCTTC. Translation gives CSVQRGRSYNEQFF.

V and J are TRBV9 and TRBJ1-3; D is uncertain. The CDR3 extends over 14 amino acids. Trimming shortened V by 0 bases and J by 4 bases, and 8 bases separated the two germline ends. Germline-derived CDR1 and CDR2 are SGDLS and YYNGEE. The chain's CDR3 is CASSVAQPGNTIYF. DNA of the CDR3: TGTGCCAGCAGCGTAGCACAGCCAGGAAACACCATATATTTT. The variable domain in full, with the rest retrieved from reference TRBV9 and TRBJ1-3, is DSGVTQTPKHLITATGQRVTLRCSPRSGDLSVYWYQQSLDQGLQFLIQYYNGEERAKGNILERFSAQQFPDLHSELNLSSLELGDSALYFCASSVAQPGNTIYFGEGSWLTVV.

V gene TRBV27 combines with J gene TRBJ1-2, with D possibly being TRBD1 (6 bases). Germline CDR1 MNHEY, CDR2 SMNVEV (reference sequence). Trimming took 7 bases from V and 0 from J, leaving 21 bases between them. The CDR3 runs to 17 residues. The CDR3 DNA reads as TGTGCCAGCATCCTACAGGGACCACCTAGTGCTAACTATGGCTACACCTTC. This translates into CASILQGPPSANYGYTF.

The J gene is TRBJ1-1, the V gene TRBV5-6, with a tentative D call TRBD1 (5 bases). Trimming stripped 0 bases from V and 4 bases from J, with 7 bases between. The CDR3 covers 13 residues. CDR1 is SGHDT, CDR2 YYEEEE, per germline. The CDR3 DNA reads as TGTGCCAGCAGCTTGGCAGGGCCCACTGAAGCTTTCTTT. As protein: CASSLAGPTEAFF.

The chain has TRBV6-1 and TRBJ2-7; 9 positions agree with TRBD1. CDR1 and CDR2 from the germline V gene are MNHNS and SASEGT. This CDR3 has 16 amino acids. V shed 1 base and J 4 bases; nucleotides not matched to a gene: 8. The CDR3 spells CASSEEIGQGRYEQYF. Written as DNA, the CDR3 is TGTGCCAGCAGTGAAGAGATAGGACAGGGGAGGTACGAGCAGTACTTC.

The chain employs TRBV7-9 and TRBJ1-2, with 10 bases fitting TRBD1. The CDR3 extends over 16 amino acids. Trimming took 3 bases from V and 8 from J; bases not matched to a gene: 12. Germline lookup yields CDR1 SEHNR and CDR2 FQNEAQ (reference sequence). CDR3 loop: CASSLEGQGWSGGYTF. For the CDR3, the DNA is TGTGCCAGCAGCTTGGAGGGACAGGGGTGGTCCGGCGGCTACACCTTC.

The chain links TRBV11-3 to TRBJ1-1; TRBD1 might be the D (5 bases). The length of the CDR3 is 14 residues. Germline V CDR1 and CDR2: SGHNT, YENEEA. V was clipped by 5 bases and J by 0 bases, with 10 bases between them. The CDR3 region is CASSLDSMNTEAFF. CDR3 in DNA: TGTGCCAGCAGCCTCGACAGCATGAACACTGAAGCTTTCTTT. Full variable domain (missing parts from reference TRBV11-3 and TRBJ1-1): EAGVVQSPRYKIIEKKQPVAFWCNPISGHNTLYWYLQNLGQGPELLIRYENEEAVDDSQLPKDRFSAERLKGVDSTLKIQPAELGDSAVYLCASSLDSMNTEAFFGQGTRLTVV.

This sequence joins TRBV11-2 and TRBJ2-7; TRBD2 agrees at 10 bases. Per germline, CDR1 SGHAT and CDR2 FQNNGV. Unmatched junction bases numbered 13, after V lost 1 base and J lost 4 bases. CDR3 length: 18 residues. The CDR3 region has the DNA TGTGCCAGCAGCTTAGGAACCCAGCCTAGCGGGAGTAAGTACGAGCAGTACTTC. Its translation is CASSLGTQPSGSKYEQYF.

The chain recombines TRBV11-1 with TRBJ2-1; unclear D gene. The germline gives CDR1 SGHAT, CDR2 FQDESV (reference sequence). V was clipped by 7 bases and J by 9 bases, with 10 bases between them. The CDR3 has 11 amino acids. CDR3 in amino acids: CASTQNSEQFF. The CDR3 DNA sequence: TGTGCCAGCACCCAAAACAGTGAGCAGTTCTTC.

The chain employs TRBV6-5 and TRBJ2-1; tentative D call: TRBD2 (5 bases). There are 15 residues in the CDR3. Deletions cut 6 bases from V and 0 bases from J, with 12 bases between. Germline CDR1 reads MNHEY; CDR2 reads SVGAGI. The CDR3 reads CASSREGISYNEQFF. The CDR3 DNA is TGTGCCAGCAGCCGTGAGGGAATCTCCTACAATGAGCAGTTCTTC.

The rearrangement uses TRBV9 and TRBJ2-1; 9 bases line up with TRBD2. Germline assignment: CDR1 SGDLS and CDR2 YYNGEE. This CDR3 contains 15 residues. V gave up 0 bases and J gave up 6 bases; unmatched junction bases: 4. The DNA for the CDR3 is TGTGCCAGCAGCGTAGGCGGGAGGGCCATCAATGAGCAGTTCTTC. This gives the protein CASSVGGRAINEQFF.

The V and J genes are TRBV11-2 and TRBJ2-7; D is unresolved. The germline CDR1 and CDR2 sequences are SGHAT and FQNNGV. Trimming took 1 base from V and 2 from J, leaving 9 bases between them. This CDR3 is built from 14 residues. CDR3 nucleotides: TGTGCCAGCAGCTTAGTGGAGATCGCCTACGAGCAGTACTTC. Translating it yields CASSLVEIAYEQYF.

This chain connects TRBV14 to TRBJ1-6; 7 bases agree with TRBD1. Unmatched junction bases numbered 16, after V lost 1 base and J lost 10 bases. Germline CDR1 is SGHDN and CDR2 is FVKESK. The length of the CDR3 is 18 residues. The CDR3 is CASSQGIGEQGSGSPLHF. The CDR3 DNA reads as TGTGCCAGCAGCCAAGGTATCGGAGAACAGGGGAGTGGGTCACCCCTCCACTTT.

This chain connects TRBV13 to TRBJ2-7; D perhaps matches TRBD1 (5 bases). The CDR3 is 12 amino acids. Between the trimmed V and J ends, which lost 4 bases and 5 bases, there was a span of 9 bases. Germline CDR1 reads PRHDT; CDR2 reads FYEKMQ (reference sequence). DNA of the CDR3: TGTGCCAGCAGCTCCCAGGGAAACGAGCAGTACTTC. This encodes CASSSQGNEQYF. Full variable domain (outside the CDR3, taken from reference TRBV13 and TRBJ2-7): AAGVIQSPRHLIKEKRETATLKCYPIPRHDTVYWYQQGPGQDPQFLISFYEKMQSDKGSIPDRFSAQQFSDYHSELNMSSLELGDSALYFCASSSQGNEQYFGPGTRLTVT.

The chain uses TRBV9 and TRBJ2-1, with 9 bases matching TRBD2. The trim removed 3 bases at V and 5 bases at J, leaving 15 bases unmatched. In germline, CDR1 is SGDLS, CDR2 YYNGEE. CDR3 size: 18 residues. This chain's CDR3 is CASSAPRGGGRDDNEQFF. CDR3 nucleotides: TGTGCCAGCAGCGCCCCCCGTGGGGGCGGGAGGGATGACAATGAGCAGTTCTTC.

This clone came up once. V usage is TRBV18 and J usage is TRBJ1-1; D is possibly TRBD1 (6 bases). Germline V gene lookup returns CDR1 KGHSH and CDR2 LQKENI. V gave up 2 bases and J gave up 4 bases, with 17 bases separating them. There are 16 residues in the CDR3. The DNA of the CDR3 is TGTGCCAGCTCACCAACCGGAAGGGGGGGGAGCACTGAAGCTTTCTTT. Translation: CASSPTGRGGSTEAFF.